This is a list of T cell receptor beta chains from one sample in a study of T cells in Graves' hyperthyroidism and ophthalmopathy. In TCRdb, the multiplex PCR reads were re-called with MiXCR into one record per CDR3 protein. The profile shows about 560,000 distinct CDR3 sequences, around 15% of them singletons. The sample comprised blood. The receptor set was obtained from a woman aged 40 to 55 with Graves' hyperthyroidism. Each CDR3 is given with its conserved first and last residue. D genes are given only for firm matches. Clone size is shown for a subset of rows, as once, few, many or a class of expanded clone.

size,length,J,D,V,CDR3,DNA
few,17,TRBJ2-5,TRBD2,TRBV6-1,CASSSGILAGSQETQYF,TGTGCCAGCAGCTCCGGGATACTAGCGGGTTCCCAAGAGACCCAGTACTTC
few,15,TRBJ1-5,NA,TRBV14,CASSQDYGPFSTQHF,TGTGCCAGCAGCCAAGACTACGGACCCTTTTCGACCCAGCATTTT
many,15,TRBJ2-1,NA,TRBV7-9,CASAVAGNSYNEQFF,TGTGCCAGCGCGGTGGCGGGAAACTCCTACAATGAGCAGTTCTTC
few,15,TRBJ2-5,TRBD1,TRBV20-1,CSARDPGTGAGAQYF,TGCAGTGCTAGAGACCCCGGGACAGGGGCCGGGGCCCAGTACTTC
NA,14,TRBJ1-4,TRBD1,TRBV10-1,CASSGGTAGEKLFF,TGCGCCAGCAGTGGGGGGACAGCGGGTGAAAAACTGTTTTTT
NA,16,TRBJ1-4,NA,TRBV13,CASSLGGDGFGEKLFF,TGTGCCAGCAGCTTAGGAGGGGATGGATTTGGTGAAAAACTGTTTTTT
few,13,TRBJ2-7,TRBD1,TRBV12-3/TRBV12-4,CASSPGTGYGQYF,TGTGCCAGCAGTCCCGGGACAGGGTACGGGCAGTACTTC
many,12,TRBJ1-2,NA,TRBV29-1,CSVEDRVYGYTF,TGCAGCGTTGAGGACCGGGTTTACGGCTACACCTTC
many,14,TRBJ1-4,TRBD1,TRBV20-1,CSAPRQGSNEKLFF,TGCAGTGCTCCTAGACAGGGGAGTAATGAAAAACTGTTTTTT
few,17,TRBJ2-2,TRBD2,TRBV6-5,CASSYSPGLAGTGELFF,TGTGCCAGCAGTTACTCGCCGGGACTAGCGGGTACCGGGGAGCTGTTTTTT
few,18,TRBJ1-2,NA,TRBV6-6,CASSYKRTDRDTRWGYTF,TGTGCCAGCAGTTACAAAAGGACCGACCGCGATACGAGGTGGGGCTACACCTTC
NA,16,TRBJ1-4,TRBD1,TRBV28,CASSPVHDREIEKLFF,TGTGCCAGCAGTCCAGTACACGACAGGGAAATTGAAAAACTGTTTTTT
NA,12,TRBJ2-3,TRBD2,TRBV11-3,CASSPTSGRQYF,TGTGCCAGCAGCCCAACTAGCGGGAGGCAGTATTTT
many,14,TRBJ2-7,TRBD2,TRBV7-9,CASIGLAGPYEQYF,TGTGCCAGTATCGGACTAGCGGGGCCCTACGAGCAGTACTTC
many,15,TRBJ2-1,TRBD1,TRBV12-3/TRBV12-4,CASSLRGREGNEQFF,TGTGCCAGCAGCCTCAGGGGGCGAGAGGGGAATGAGCAGTTCTTC
many,14,TRBJ2-7,NA,TRBV28,CASTLRGGASEQYF,TGTGCCAGCACCCTGAGAGGTGGGGCGTCCGAGCAGTACTTC
many,16,TRBJ2-3,NA,TRBV2,CASSRDSGVSTDTQYF,TGTGCCAGCAGTCGGGATAGCGGAGTGAGCACAGATACGCAGTATTTT
NA,12,TRBJ2-1,NA,TRBV19,CASRKPGNEQFF,TGTGCCAGTAGGAAACCCGGTAATGAGCAGTTCTTC
many,14,TRBJ1-6,NA,TRBV30,CAWISAAGNSPLHF,TGTGCCTGGATCTCCGCCGCGGGCAATTCACCCCTCCACTTT
many,16,TRBJ2-2,TRBD1,TRBV24-1,CATSDPQGADTGELFF,TGTGCCACCAGTGATCCCCAGGGGGCGGACACCGGGGAGCTGTTTTTT
many,14,TRBJ2-2,TRBD2,TRBV3-1,CASSAGGGAGELFF,TGTGCCAGCAGCGCGGGAGGGGGTGCCGGGGAGCTGTTTTTT
many,18,TRBJ2-5,TRBD2,TRBV20-1,CSAGVYSASGRSQETQYF,TGCAGTGCCGGAGTATATTCGGCTAGCGGGAGATCCCAAGAGACCCAGTACTTC
NA,16,TRBJ2-1,TRBD1,TRBV7-2,CASSSSTGRPYNEQFF,TGTGCCAGCAGCTCCTCGACAGGGCGCCCCTACAATGAGCAGTTCTTC
few,15,TRBJ2-1,TRBD2,TRBV10-3,CATRLTSGGGNEQFF,TGTGCCACCCGCCTTACTAGCGGGGGGGGGAATGAGCAGTTCTTC
many,16,TRBJ2-1,NA,TRBV12-3/TRBV12-4,CASSQGTGSSYNEQFF,TGTGCCAGCAGCCAGGGGACTGGGAGCTCCTACAATGAGCAGTTCTTC
many,16,TRBJ2-5,NA,TRBV28,CASSLGPDRSKETQYF,TGTGCCAGCAGTTTAGGCCCCGACAGAAGCAAAGAGACCCAGTACTTC
many,14,TRBJ2-7,TRBD2,TRBV28,CASTRAGGPLEQYF,TGTGCCAGCACCCGAGCGGGAGGTCCCCTAGAGCAGTACTTC
few,14,TRBJ2-7,TRBD2,TRBV29-1,CSVSGTSVAREQYF,TGCAGCGTGTCGGGGACTAGCGTTGCTCGGGAGCAGTACTTC
few,15,TRBJ2-2,NA,TRBV5-1,CASSLSWRDTGELFF,TGCGCCAGCAGCTTATCCTGGCGAGACACCGGGGAGCTGTTTTTT
many,12,TRBJ1-1,NA,TRBV7-9,CASSFTDTEAFF,TGTGCCAGCAGTTTTACAGACACTGAAGCTTTCTTT
many,15,TRBJ2-7,TRBD1,TRBV28,CASNLPGGLSYEQYF,TGTGCCAGCAACCTTCCAGGGGGCCTCTCCTACGAGCAGTACTTC
many,15,TRBJ2-3,NA,TRBV7-9,CASSLSAGGTDTQYF,TGTGCCAGCAGCTTATCGGCAGGGGGCACAGATACGCAGTATTTT
NA,19,TRBJ2-3,NA,TRBV7-8,CASSLASSIHTQYADTQYF,TGTGCCAGCAGCTTAGCTTCTTCGATCCATACCCAATATGCAGATACGCAGTATTTT
NA,14,TRBJ2-3,NA,TRBV5-1,CASSLSSLTDTQYF,TGCGCCAGCAGCTTATCGAGTCTCACAGATACGCAGTATTTT
many,14,TRBJ2-3,NA,TRBV20-1,CSAPFGSNTDTQYF,TGCAGTGCCCCATTCGGGTCAAACACAGATACGCAGTATTTT